Presented here are 10 T cell receptor beta chains from one specimen sequenced in a study of cytotoxic CD8 clonotypes in ibrutinib-treated CLL. Only in-frame clones appear in the TCRdb table, and some are missing; sequencing was by immunoSEQ multiplex PCR. The repertoire holds some 150,000 clones, with 79% as singletons. Sequencing used PBMCs, obtained after 12 months of ibrutinib treatment. These receptors were taken from a human donor with chronic lymphocytic leukemia.

This clone has a handful of counts. This chain connects TRBV6-1 to TRBJ1-5, with D possibly matching TRBD1 (5 bases). The germline CDR1 and CDR2 sequences are MNHNS and SASEGT. The CDR3 sequence is 14 residues long. The V end was cut by 4 bases, the J end by 3 bases, with 10 bases between. The CDR3 region is CASSGQLLNQPQHF. CDR3 bases: TGTGCCAGCAGTGGACAGTTACTCAATCAGCCCCAGCATTTT.

The chain couples TRBV7-9 to TRBJ2-2; 9 bases match TRBD2. The germline V gene has CDR1 SEHNR and CDR2 FQNEAQ (reference sequence). V lost 10 bases to trimming and J lost 5 bases; unmatched junction nucleotides: 5. This CDR3 contains 13 residues. The CDR3 nucleotides read TGTGCCAAAGGGCTAGCGGGAACCGGGGAGCTGTTTTTT. Protein: CAKGLAGTGELFF.

Of note for this clone: Other DNA variants within this sample encode the same CDR3. The chain recombines TRBV5-4 with TRBJ2-5, with TRBD1 identical over 8 bases. The V gene end was trimmed by 1 base and the J gene end by 4 bases; junction bases not matched to a gene: 6. The CDR3 extends over 15 amino acids. Germline lookup yields CDR1 SGHNT and CDR2 YYREEE (reference sequence). CDR3 residues: CASSLRQGAGETQYF. The DNA for the CDR3 is TGTGCCAGCAGCTTGCGGCAGGGGGCAGGAGAGACCCAGTACTTC.

Only one count was recorded for this clone. The V gene is TRBV9, the J gene TRBJ2-6, with 10 bases matching TRBD1. Trimming at V came to 0 bases and at J to 3 bases, leaving 3 bases not matched to a gene. The CDR3 is 17 residues long. The germline gives CDR1 SGDLS, CDR2 YYNGEE. DNA for the CDR3: TGTGCCAGCAGCGTAGCGGGGACAGGGGATGGGGCCAACGTCCTGACTTTC. Translated, it gives CASSVAGTGDGANVLTF.

This clone was found a few times. This chain uses TRBV21-1 with TRBJ2-5; the table gives TRBD1 as D, unverified against the DNA. TRBV21-1 is recorded as a pseudogene. This CDR3 comprises 15 residues. CDR3: CASSETGGDQETQYF. The CDR3 DNA follows: TGTGCCAGCAGCGAGACAGGGGGCGACCAAGAGACCCAGTACTTC.

V gene TRBV29-1 combines with J gene TRBJ2-5; 8 nucleotides line up with TRBD1. The DNA matches TRBJ2-7 better at its end, which makes the J call doubtful. The CDR3 sequence is 12 residues long. Germline assignment: CDR1 SQVTM and CDR2 ANQGSEA. CDR3 nucleotide sequence: TGCAGCGTTCGGACAGGGTCCTACGAGCAGTACTTC. Its translation is CSVRTGSYEQYF.

This chain links TRBV7-8 with TRBJ2-7, with TRBD2 identical over 8 bases. The length of the CDR3 is 14 residues. The junction had 5 bases not matched to a gene; V was cut back by 3 bases and J by 4 bases. Germline lookup yields CDR1 SGHVS and CDR2 FQNEAQ. CDR3 DNA: TGTGCCAGCAGCTTCATTACTAGCGGTTACGAGCAGTACTTC. It is translated as CASSFITSGYEQYF.

The rearrangement joins TRBV11-2 to TRBJ2-7; no clear D. The CDR3 extends over 13 amino acids. Trimming cost V 3 bases and J 2 bases, with 8 bases left between them. Germline loops: CDR1 SGHAT, CDR2 FQNNGV. CDR3 residues: CASSFNKPYEQYF. In DNA, the CDR3 is TGTGCCAGCAGCTTTAACAAGCCCTACGAGCAGTACTTC.

The CDR3 is CASSLGSYGYTF. CDR3 sequence (DNA): TGTGCCAGCAGCTTAGGGTCCTATGGCTACACCTTC. The rearrangement joins TRBV7-9 to TRBJ1-2; D call uncertain. CDR3 length: 12 amino acids. V was trimmed by 1 base and J by 4 bases, leaving 4 bases between them. Germline lookup yields CDR1 SEHNR and CDR2 FQNEAQ (reference sequence).

This clone showed up just once. The chain recombines TRBV10-2 with TRBJ1-5; D ambiguous. The CDR3 sequence is 13 residues long. Deletions cut 0 bases from V and 5 bases from J, with 5 bases between. CDR1 is WSHSY, CDR2 SAAADI, per germline. This chain's CDR3 is CASSESRYQPQHF. CDR3 coding DNA: TGCGCCAGCAGTGAGTCTAGGTATCAGCCCCAGCATTTT.